This passage covers 30 T cell receptor beta chains from one sample sequenced in a study of PD-1 blockade in classical Hodgkin lymphoma. Clones were sequenced by immunoSEQ multiplex PCR, and TCRdb holds only the in-frame ones, with some missing. The sample has 75,000 to 95,000 clones, 83% seen once. Time point: cycle 4 day 1 (C4D1), after more than five weeks of nivolumab. Every patient experienced relapse after autologous stem cell transplantation, and brentuximab vedotin exposure varied. The sample consisted of peripheral blood mononuclear cells (PBMCs), taken before the fourth cycle of nivolumab. The receptors here all came from a human donor with classical Hodgkin lymphoma.

The rearrangement joins TRBV5-4 to TRBJ2-3; 7 bases are a match to TRBD1. This CDR3 has 15 amino acids. With V trimmed by 3 bases and J by 0 bases, 4 bases remained unmatched. The V gene's germline CDR1 is SGHNT and CDR2 YYREEE (reference sequence). The CDR3 region is CASSSMTGSTDTQYF. As DNA, the CDR3 is TGTGCCAGCAGCTCGATGACAGGGAGCACAGATACGCAGTATTTT.

The chain couples TRBV28 to TRBJ2-7; D gene ambiguous. The CDR3 is 13 amino acids. From germline, CDR1 is MDHEN and CDR2 SYDVKM. Trimming took off 10 bases at V and 4 bases at J, with 17 bases between the two ends. CDR3 residues: CATTDPSRYEQYF. CDR3 nucleotides: TGTGCCACCACAGACCCGTCTCGATACGAGCAGTACTTC.

The V gene is TRBV5-1, the J gene TRBJ1-2; 9 bases fit TRBD1. The ends lost 0 bases at V and 8 bases at J; junction bases unmatched: 8. The CDR3 consists of 15 residues. Germline V gives CDR1 SGHRS, CDR2 YFSETQ. The CDR3 DNA sequence: TGCGCCAGCAGCTTGGAAGGGACAGGGTGGGACGGCTACACCTTC. Translated, it gives CASSLEGTGWDGYTF. The whole variable domain, remainder taken from reference TRBV5-1 and TRBJ1-2, is KAGVTQTPRYLIKTRGQQVTLSCSPISGHRSVSWYQQTPGQGLQFLFEYFSETQRNKGNFPGRFSGRQFSNSRSEMNVSTLELGDSALYLCASSLEGTGWDGYTFGSGTRLTVV.

The rearrangement uses TRBV27 and TRBJ1-2; no firm D call. The germline V and J ends were trimmed by 2 bases and 4 bases, with 20 bases remaining between them. Germline CDR1 MNHEY, CDR2 SMNVEV (reference sequence). This CDR3 is 17 amino acids long. CDR3 in amino acids: CASSLRAASYPGYGYTF. The CDR3 DNA follows: TGTGCCAGCAGTTTACGGGCAGCCTCGTACCCAGGCTATGGCTACACCTTC.

The rearrangement uses TRBV10-3 and TRBJ2-5; the D is unclear. Germline V gives CDR1 ENHRY, CDR2 SYGVKD. V lost 7 bases and J lost 1, with 10 bases in between. There are 13 residues in the CDR3. In nucleotides, the CDR3 is TGTGCCATCACCCCAGGCATCCAAGAGACCCAGTACTTC. It is translated as CAITPGIQETQYF.

The gene calls are TRBV11-2 and TRBJ2-1, with D possibly TRBD2 on 5 matching bases. Trimming took 3 bases from V and 9 from J, leaving 12 bases between them. CDR1 and CDR2 (germline): SGHAT, FQNNGV. The CDR3 spans 13 residues. This CDR3 reads CASSLSSRGEQFF. In DNA, the CDR3 is TGTGCCAGCAGCTTGTCTAGCCGTGGTGAGCAGTTCTTC.

The chain carries TRBV29-1 and TRBJ2-5; 7 nucleotides align to TRBD2. From germline, CDR1 is SQVTM and CDR2 ANQGSEA. The CDR3 is 14 amino acids. J lost 2 bases, V lost 7 bases, and 10 bases had no gene match. CDR3 nucleotides: TGCAGCGGTGGGGAGGGGACGGGGCAAGAGACCCAGTACTTC. This encodes CSGGEGTGQETQYF.

The V call is TRBV5-1, the J call TRBJ2-1; 11 nucleotides line up with TRBD1. V shed 4 bases, J shed 6 bases, and the junction held 6 bases outside the gene matches. CDR1 is SGHRS, CDR2 YFSETQ, per germline. This CDR3 has 15 residues. The CDR3 region is CASSKTGTGGNEQFF. As DNA, the CDR3 is TGCGCCAGCAGCAAGACCGGGACAGGGGGCAATGAGCAGTTCTTC.

The chain uses TRBV4-2 and TRBJ2-5; 8 positions match TRBD2. The germline CDR1 and CDR2 sequences are LGHNA and YNFKEQ. The CDR3 contains 20 residues. J gave up 0 bases and V 1 base, and 16 bases lay outside the gene matches. CDR3 residues: CASSQGPGGGLGVDQETQYF. The DNA of the CDR3 is TGTGCCAGCAGCCAAGGCCCCGGCGGGGGACTAGGAGTGGACCAAGAGACCCAGTACTTC.

This rearrangement joins TRBV18 to TRBJ1-5, with TRBD1 as a possible D gene (6 bases). V shed 6 bases and J shed 9 bases, with 18 bases lying between them. CDR1 is KGHSH, CDR2 LQKENI, per germline. The length of the CDR3 is 14 residues. CDR3 in amino acids: CASSPDRAVWPQHF. CDR3 sequence (DNA): TGTGCCAGCTCCCCGGACAGAGCTGTTTGGCCCCAGCATTTT. Full variable domain (remainder filled in from reference TRBV18 and TRBJ1-5): NAGVMQNPRHLVRRRGQEARLRCSPMKGHSHVYWYRQLPEEGLKFMVYLQKENIIDESGMPKERFSAEFPKEGPSILRIQQVVRGDSAAYFCASSPDRAVWPQHFGDGTRLSIL.

The rearrangement uses TRBV18 and TRBJ2-5, with 10 bases matching TRBD1. V shed 5 bases and J 5 bases; nucleotides not matched to a gene: 5. Germline CDR1 is KGHSH and CDR2 is LQKENI. The CDR3 consists of 14 residues. The CDR3 sequence: CASSWTGGLETQYF. The CDR3 DNA sequence: TGTGCCAGCTCATGGACAGGGGGTCTGGAGACCCAGTACTTC.

The chain joins TRBV10-3 to TRBJ2-5; 9 bases line up with TRBD2. The CDR3 sequence is 16 residues long. J gave up 0 bases and V 4 bases, and 6 bases lay outside the gene matches. Per the germline V gene, CDR1 is ENHRY and CDR2 is SYGVKD. The DNA for the CDR3 is TGTGCCATCAGTGGCTTTGCGGGGGGGTACCAAGAGACCCAGTACTTC. This codes for CAISGFAGGYQETQYF.

CDR3 DNA sequence: TGTGCCAGTCGGGGGTCGCTTAGGGCTAATGAAAAACTGTTTTTT. Translated, it gives CASRGSLRANEKLFF. The genes are TRBV6-5 and TRBJ1-4; tentatively, D is TRBD1 (5 bases). This CDR3 comprises 15 residues. Per germline, CDR1 MNHEY and CDR2 SVGAGI. Trimming left V 9 bases short and J 3 bases short, with 17 bases between.

The CDR3 here is CASRDRRGGNTF. In nucleotides, the CDR3 is TGTGCCAGCAGGGATCGCAGGGGAGGAAACACCTTC. The gene calls are TRBV6-5 and TRBJ1-2; TRBD1 might be the D (6 bases). This CDR3 spans 12 amino acids. Trimming stripped 6 bases from V and 12 bases from J, with 17 bases between. Per the germline V gene, CDR1 is MNHEY and CDR2 is SVGAGI.

This chain links TRBV11-2 with TRBJ2-2, with TRBD2 identical over 8 bases. CDR1 and CDR2 from the germline V gene are SGHAT and FQNNGV. The CDR3 is 15 amino acids. J gave up 5 bases and V 5 bases, and 7 bases lay outside the gene matches. CDR3 DNA: TGTGCCAGCAGCCGGAGCGGGAGTAGTACCGGGGAGCTGTTTTTT. The encoded protein is CASSRSGSSTGELFF.

The chain joins TRBV25-1 to TRBJ2-2; 12 nucleotides match TRBD1. The CDR3 has 14 amino acids. V shed 6 bases and J 5 bases; nucleotides not matched to a gene: 1. Germline V gives CDR1 MGHDK, CDR2 SYGVNS. CDR3 in amino acids: CASRGQGATGELFF. The CDR3 nucleotides are TGTGCCAGCAGGGGACAGGGGGCGACCGGGGAGCTGTTTTTT.

The chain employs TRBV28 and TRBJ1-1, with D possibly being TRBD1 (6 bases). Germline V CDR1 and CDR2: MDHEN, SYDVKM. Deletions cut 7 bases from V and 4 bases from J, with 16 bases between. The CDR3 contains 14 residues. The CDR3 DNA is TGTGCCAGCACTGTGACAGGAGGTGTCACTGAAGCTTTCTTT. It translates to CASTVTGGVTEAFF.

This chain joins TRBV6-1 and TRBJ1-2; D unresolved. V dropped 2 bases and J dropped 4 bases, with 11 bases sitting between them. The CDR3 runs 14 residues. The germline gives CDR1 MNHNS, CDR2 SASEGT. The CDR3 region is CASSEIRTAYGYTF. CDR3 nucleotide sequence: TGTGCCAGCAGTGAAATTAGGACGGCCTATGGCTACACCTTC.

V usage is TRBV6-6 and J usage is TRBJ1-3; D is unresolved. The CDR3 is 13 amino acids. Trimming cost V 1 base and J 4 bases, with 5 bases left between them. From germline, CDR1 is MNHNY and CDR2 SVGAGI (reference sequence). The CDR3 loop reads CASSYFGGNTIYF. As DNA, the CDR3 is TGTGCCAGCAGTTACTTTGGGGGAAACACCATATATTTT.

V and J are TRBV18 and TRBJ2-5, with a weak D call TRBD1 (5 bases). Germline assignment: CDR1 KGHSH and CDR2 LQKENI. The CDR3 is 13 residues long. Trimming cost V 5 bases and J 2 bases, with 9 bases left between them. The CDR3 reads CASSSQVQETQYF. Here the CDR3 DNA reads TGTGCCAGCTCATCACAGGTACAAGAGACCCAGTACTTC.

This chain joins TRBV5-4 and TRBJ2-2; 14 positions match TRBD2. The CDR3 covers 19 residues. V lost 4 bases to trimming and J lost 2 bases; unmatched junction nucleotides: 10. Germline CDR1 and CDR2: SGHNT and YYREEE (reference sequence). The chain's CDR3 is CASSQGTSGRDHNTGELFF. The CDR3 DNA reads TGTGCCAGCAGCCAGGGGACTAGCGGGAGAGACCATAACACCGGGGAGCTGTTTTTT.

This chain uses TRBV7-2 with TRBJ1-4; 7 bases are a match to TRBD1. The length of the CDR3 is 17 residues. Losses at the gene ends were 3 bases for V and 5 bases for J; bases not matched to a gene: 12. Per the germline V gene, CDR1 is SGHTA and CDR2 is FQGNSA. CDR3 DNA: TGTGCCAGCAGCTTCGCCCCGGGACAGCGGAAGAATGAAAAACTGTTTTTT. It yields the protein CASSFAPGQRKNEKLFF.

This clone came up once. V gene TRBV10-3 combines with J gene TRBJ2-7; 10 nucleotides line up with TRBD1. With 2 bases clipped from V and 13 bases from J, the junction kept 5 bases outside the gene matches. The length of the CDR3 is 12 residues. CDR1 and CDR2 from the germline V gene are ENHRY and SYGVKD. The CDR3 here is CAISEKGDRGYF. CDR3 DNA: TGTGCCATCAGTGAGAAAGGGGACAGGGGTTACTTC.

The chain recombines TRBV7-6 with TRBJ2-4, with 10 bases matching TRBD2. Germline CDR1 SGHVS, CDR2 FNYEAQ. The ends lost 5 bases at V and 8 bases at J; junction bases unmatched: 15. The CDR3 covers 17 residues. CDR3 bases: TGTGCCAGCAGCCCCGGCCCGAGCGGGAGGGCCGTGGACATTCAGTACTTC. Translation: CASSPGPSGRAVDIQYF.

The chain combines TRBV7-6 with TRBJ2-2, with D tentatively TRBD2 (6 bases). Germline CDR1 reads SGHVS; CDR2 reads FNYEAQ. Trimming removed 3 bases from V and 4 bases from J, with 18 bases in between. This CDR3 has 17 residues. CDR3 in DNA: TGTGCCAGCAGCTTCGGCGGGAATCGTGGGTTCACCGGGGAGCTGTTTTTT. Encoded protein: CASSFGGNRGFTGELFF.

V is TRBV28 and J is TRBJ1-5; TRBD1 might be the D (5 bases). The CDR3 is 15 residues long. Germline-derived CDR1 and CDR2 are MDHEN and SYDVKM. The germline V and J ends were trimmed by 1 base and 7 bases, with 14 bases remaining between them. CDR3 in amino acids: CASSLSTRGEQPQHF. In nucleotides, the CDR3 is TGTGCCAGCAGTTTATCGACCCGGGGCGAGCAGCCCCAGCATTTT.

CDR3 protein: CSGMTGGSSNEKLFF. Written as DNA, the CDR3 is TGCAGCGGGATGACAGGGGGCTCTAGTAATGAAAAACTGTTTTTT. V gene TRBV29-1 combines with J gene TRBJ1-4, with 10 bases identical to TRBD1. In germline, CDR1 is SQVTM, CDR2 ANQGSEA. The V gene end was trimmed by 7 bases and the J gene end by 4 bases; junction bases not matched to a gene: 9. CDR3 length: 15 residues.

V gene TRBV28 combines with J gene TRBJ1-5; D is possibly TRBD1 (5 bases). Trimming shortened V by 4 bases and J by 3 bases, and 16 bases separated the two germline ends. This CDR3 has 16 residues. Looked up from germline, CDR1 is MDHEN and CDR2 is SYDVKM. The CDR3 is CASSSGRGGNNQPQHF. The CDR3 DNA follows: TGTGCCAGCAGTTCGGGGCGCGGGGGGAACAATCAGCCCCAGCATTTT.

This rearrangement joins TRBV27 to TRBJ1-2; D remains ambiguous. Per the germline V gene, CDR1 is MNHEY and CDR2 is SMNVEV (reference sequence). The CDR3 is 13 amino acids. Trimming cost V 6 bases and J 10 bases, with 18 bases left between them. The CDR3 DNA is TGTGCCAGCAGCCCTAGGCGGCGGGAGGCCTACACCTTC. Translation: CASSPRRREAYTF.

The rearrangement uses TRBV7-8 and TRBJ2-3, with unresolved D. Trimming took off 2 bases at V and 0 bases at J, with 12 bases between the two ends. CDR3 length equals 16 residues. Per the germline V gene, CDR1 is SGHVS and CDR2 is FQNEAQ. The CDR3 bases are TGTGCCAGCAGCTTATCGTTGGCATCCAGCACAGATACGCAGTATTTT. Amino acids: CASSLSLASSTDTQYF.